This T cell receptor beta chain comes out of a study of OX40 agonist ivuxolimab in advanced cancers. Overall study findings and caveats: Partial responders at 0.1-3.0 mg/kg showed near-lowest clonal expansion.

The CDR3 totals 15 residues. Trimming removed 3 bases at V and 0 bases at J, with 12 bases between. Germline loops: CDR1 MNHEY, CDR2 SMNVEV (reference sequence). Notes on this clone: The antigen remains undetermined.

Clones were read by immunoSEQ multiplex PCR, and TCRdb kept only the in-frame ones, dropping some. This sample has 89,000 or so clones, with about 90% found just once. Autoimmune disease history or systemic immunosuppression meant exclusion. Sequenced material: CD4+ or CD8+ T cells sorted from blood, taken in a trial of the OX40 agonist ivuxolimab. This clonotype originated in an adult with an advanced solid tumor such as melanoma, head and neck, liver or kidney cancer. This chain links TRBV27 with TRBJ2-7; tentative D call: TRBD2 (5 bases). CDR3 region: CASSLWRASSYEQYF. As DNA, the CDR3 is TGTGCCAGCAGTTTGTGGCGGGCGAGCTCCTACGAGCAGTACTTC.